This T cell receptor beta chain was profiled in a study of T cell responses to AZD1222 COVID-19 vaccine. Findings and caveats of the study: Donors, mostly white British, included more females; clonal diversity was possibly underestimated. Seropositive at baseline were only a handful of AZD1222 recipients. Spike-specific TCR repertoires showed rising breadth and depth after two AZD1222 doses.

Of note for this clone: Antigen unknown.

Second doses that came at about 4 or about 12 weeks were put together. Germline V lookup: CDR1 MNHEY, CDR2 SVGAGI. V lost 4 bases, J lost 3 bases, and 9 bases lay in between. The CDR3 extends over 13 amino acids. Using immunoSEQ multiplex PCR, the repertoire was profiled, and TCRdb retains in-frame clones only, with some absent. The sample consists of over 15,000 clones, 80% of them appearing once. The rearrangement uses TRBV6-5 and TRBJ1-2; no firm D call. The origin of this receptor is an adult who received the AZD1222 COVID-19 vaccine. The sequences come from peripheral blood, collected 28 days after the second AZD1222 dose. CDR3 protein: CASSLGWDYGYTF. CDR3 bases: TGTGCCAGCAGTTTAGGGTGGGACTATGGCTACACCTTC.